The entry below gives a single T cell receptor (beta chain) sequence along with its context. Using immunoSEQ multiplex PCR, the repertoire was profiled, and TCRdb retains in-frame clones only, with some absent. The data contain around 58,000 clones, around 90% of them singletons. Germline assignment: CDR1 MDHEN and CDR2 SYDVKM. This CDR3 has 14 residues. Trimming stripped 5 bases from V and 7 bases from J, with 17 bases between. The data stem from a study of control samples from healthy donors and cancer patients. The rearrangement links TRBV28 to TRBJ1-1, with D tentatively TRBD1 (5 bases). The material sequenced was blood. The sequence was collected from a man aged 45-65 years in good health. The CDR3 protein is CASSLARDGNEAFF. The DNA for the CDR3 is TGTGCCAGCAGTCTCGCGAGGGACGGTAATGAAGCTTTCTTT.